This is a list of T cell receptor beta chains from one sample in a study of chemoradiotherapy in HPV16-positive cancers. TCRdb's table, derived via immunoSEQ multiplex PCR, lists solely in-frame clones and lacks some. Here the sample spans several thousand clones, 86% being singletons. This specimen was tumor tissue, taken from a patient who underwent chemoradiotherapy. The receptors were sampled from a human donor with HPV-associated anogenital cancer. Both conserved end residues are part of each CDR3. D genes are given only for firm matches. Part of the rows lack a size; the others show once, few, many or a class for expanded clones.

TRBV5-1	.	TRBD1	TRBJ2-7	CASSLDSLSGTGFGEQYF	TGCGCCAGCAGCTTGGATTCTTTGAGTGGGACAGGGTTCGGAGAGCAGTACTTC
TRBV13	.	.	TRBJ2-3	CASSFQSPDTQYF	TGTGCCAGCAGCTTTCAATCCCCAGATACGCAGTATTTT
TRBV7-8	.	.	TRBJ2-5	CASSLEQGQGTQYF	TGTGCCAGCAGCTTAGAGCAGGGCCAGGGGACCCAGTACTTC
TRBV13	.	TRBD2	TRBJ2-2	CASSIKTSGYTGELFF	TGTGCCAGCAGCATAAAGACTAGCGGGTACACCGGGGAGCTGTTTTTT
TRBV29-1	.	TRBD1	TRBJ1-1	CSVLGTGSMNTEAFF	TGCAGCGTTCTAGGGACAGGCAGTATGAACACTGAAGCTTTCTTT
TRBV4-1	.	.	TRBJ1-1	CASSQDRDEAFF	TGCGCCAGCAGCCAAGATCGAGATGAAGCTTTCTTT
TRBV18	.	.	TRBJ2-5	CASSANRADQETQYF	TGTGCCAGCTCAGCAAACAGGGCGGATCAAGAGACCCAGTACTTC
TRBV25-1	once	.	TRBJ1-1	CATRSEGTEAFF	TGTGCCACTCGTTCCGAGGGGACTGAAGCTTTCTTT
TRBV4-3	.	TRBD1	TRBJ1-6	CASSQDPRTGRSPLHF	TGCGCCAGCAGCCAAGATCCACGGACAGGGAGGTCACCCCTCCACTTT
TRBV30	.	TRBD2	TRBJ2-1	CAWSRRGGIHNEQFF	TGTGCCTGGAGTAGGCGGGGGGGCATACACAATGAGCAGTTCTTC
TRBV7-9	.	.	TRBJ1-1	CASSLISEAFF	TGTGCCAGCAGCTTAATAAGTGAAGCTTTCTTT
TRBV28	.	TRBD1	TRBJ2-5	CASSLLGQGRTQYF	TGTGCCAGCAGTTTATTAGGACAGGGAAGGACCCAGTACTTC
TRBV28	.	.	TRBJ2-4	CASTLDNLAKNIQYF	TGTGCCAGCACTCTAGACAACCTAGCCAAAAACATTCAGTACTTC
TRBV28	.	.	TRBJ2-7	CASAKTERVYEQYF	TGTGCCAGCGCGAAGACAGAGAGAGTCTACGAGCAGTACTTC
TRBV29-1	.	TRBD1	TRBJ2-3	CSVTGDGTDTQYF	TGCAGCGTCACAGGGGATGGAACAGATACGCAGTATTTT
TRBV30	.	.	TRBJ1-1	CAWSAGLNTEAFF	TGTGCCTGGAGCGCTGGACTTAACACTGAAGCTTTCTTT
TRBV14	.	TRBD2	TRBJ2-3	CASSPRLAGGDTQYF	TGTGCCAGCAGCCCCAGACTAGCGGGGGGAGATACGCAGTATTTT
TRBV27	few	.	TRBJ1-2	CASSYGAESGYTF	TGTGCCAGCAGTTACGGTGCAGAGAGCGGCTACACCTTC
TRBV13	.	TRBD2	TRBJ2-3	CASSLSTSGGRSTDTQYF	TGTGCCAGCAGCTTGTCAACATCGGGAGGCCGAAGCACAGATACGCAGTATTTT
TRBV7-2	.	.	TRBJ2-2	CASSLRQGTGELFF	TGTGCCAGCAGCTTACGGCAGGGGACCGGGGAGCTGTTTTTT
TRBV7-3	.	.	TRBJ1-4	CASSLREKLFF	TGTGCCAGCAGCCTAAGGGAAAAACTGTTTTTT
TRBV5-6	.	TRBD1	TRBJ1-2	CASSRGQGVGGYTF	TGTGCCAGCAGCCGGGGACAGGGGGTCGGCGGCTACACCTTC
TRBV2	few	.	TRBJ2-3	CASRPTETDTQYF	TGTGCCAGCCGACCGACAGAGACAGATACGCAGTATTTT
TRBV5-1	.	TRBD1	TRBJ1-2	CASSLVPGGNNYGYTF	TGCGCCAGCAGCTTGGTGCCAGGGGGCAACAACTATGGCTACACCTTC
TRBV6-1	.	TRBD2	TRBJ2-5	CASSEEGEGGETQYF	TGTGCCAGCAGTGAAGAAGGGGAGGGTGGAGAGACCCAGTACTTC
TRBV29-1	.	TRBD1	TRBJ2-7	CSVAGTVTYEQYF	TGCAGCGTGGCTGGGACAGTGACCTACGAGCAGTACTTC
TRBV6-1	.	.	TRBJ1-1	CASSQGRNTEAFF	TGTGCCAGCAGCCAGGGGCGGAACACTGAAGCTTTCTTT
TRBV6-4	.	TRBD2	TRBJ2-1	CASSDSSGGGNEQFF	TGTGCCAGCAGTGACTCTAGCGGGGGAGGTAATGAGCAGTTCTTC
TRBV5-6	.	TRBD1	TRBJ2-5	CASSFRQGGETQYF	TGTGCCAGCAGCTTTCGACAGGGCGGAGAGACCCAGTACTTC
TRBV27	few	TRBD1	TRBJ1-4	CASRGQAGNEKLFF	TGTGCCAGCAGAGGACAGGCGGGGAATGAAAAACTGTTTTTT
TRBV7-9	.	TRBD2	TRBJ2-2	CASSSTRLAGDRVGELFF	TGTGCCAGCAGCTCAACCCGACTAGCGGGGGATCGGGTCGGGGAGCTGTTTTTT
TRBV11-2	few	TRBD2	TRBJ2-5	CASSQTGTSGAVYF	TGTGCCAGCAGCCAGACCGGGACTAGCGGTGCAGTGTACTTC